This TCR beta chain was recorded in a study of shared clonotypes between healthy human individuals. CD45RO-negative CD8 cells positively selected for CCR7 made up the naive population, which excluded terminally differentiated effector memory CD45RA+ cells. This clone was seen once. Germline lookup yields CDR1 SGDLS and CDR2 YYNGEE. Trimming took 6 bases from V and 6 from J, leaving 12 bases between them. The CDR3 length is 13 residues. Assay used: immunoSEQ multiplex PCR; TCRdb lists only in-frame clones, some missing. The table shows about 2,200,000 clones, with more than 85% occurring only once. The chain recombines TRBV9 with TRBJ2-2; D gene uncertain. This receptor was identified in a young man in good health. Some clones in this sample may be carry-over from other donors' samples. The sample was naive CD8+ T cells from PBMCs. CDR3 sequence (DNA): TGTGCCAGCAACCCCGGCGGTCCCGGGGAGCTGTTTTTT. It specifies CASNPGGPGELFF.